A single sample gave rise to the 25 T cell receptor beta chains below, sequenced in a study of T-cell reconstitution after alpha-beta-depleted transplantation in children. A TCRbeta library incorporating unique molecular identifiers was prepared. TCRdb reprocessed the PCR reads via MiXCR and lists one record per CDR3 protein. The table has almost 600,000 distinct CDR3 sequences, roughly 30% seen once. This material consisted of PBMCs, taken before TCRalphabeta/CD19-depleted stem cell transplant. These receptors all come from a boy under two years old with Wiskott-Aldrich syndrome, due to receive a stem cell transplant.

The gene calls are TRBV10-3 and TRBJ2-5; TRBD2 might be the D (6 bases). V was trimmed by 3 bases and J by 10 bases, leaving 27 bases between them. Germline-derived CDR1 and CDR2 are ENHRY and SYGVKD. The CDR3 has 17 residues. The CDR3 DNA reads TGTGCCATCAGTGATTGGCCAAGGGGACTCCCTAGAGGAGTCCAGTACTTC. It translates to CAISDWPRGLPRGVQYF.

The V call is TRBV28, the J call TRBJ1-1, with TRBD1 matching over 8 bases. Germline loops: CDR1 MDHEN, CDR2 SYDVKM. The V segment lost 5 bases and the J segment 4 bases; nucleotides outside the gene matches: 21. The CDR3 extends over 19 amino acids. The CDR3 DNA reads TGTGCCAGCAGTATGAACTTACACCCGGGACAGGCCGCGAGCACTGAAGCTTTCTTT. This translates into CASSMNLHPGQAASTEAFF.

The rearrangement joins TRBV7-8 to TRBJ2-1; 8 bases are shared with TRBD1. J was trimmed by 7 bases and V by 1 base; bases with no gene match: 12. The CDR3 is 17 residues long. Germline CDR1 and CDR2: SGHVS and FQNEAQ. CDR3 loop: CASSLGLQGASVNEQFF. CDR3 bases: TGTGCCAGCAGCTTAGGGTTGCAGGGGGCAAGTGTAAATGAGCAGTTCTTC.

CDR3: CASSPGTGYTEAFF. DNA for the CDR3: TGTGCCAGCAGTCCCGGGACAGGGTACACTGAAGCTTTCTTT. The chain recombines TRBV12-3 or TRBV12-4 with TRBJ1-1; 9 bases agree with TRBD1. The J segment lost 3 bases and the V segment lost 5 bases, leaving 4 bases of the junction unmatched. This CDR3 spans 14 amino acids.

The chain combines TRBV20-1 with TRBJ1-5; D possibly corresponds to TRBD1 (5 bases). Germline V CDR1 and CDR2: DFQATT, SNEGSKA (reference sequence). This CDR3 is built from 13 residues. The ends were cut back, 5 bases at V and 3 bases at J, with 11 bases in the middle. CDR3 coding DNA: TGCAGTGCTGGAGGGACTATCAATCAGCCCCAGCATTTT. Protein product: CSAGGTINQPQHF.

This chain uses TRBV20-1 with TRBJ2-3; 9 positions agree with TRBD2. CDR3 length: 14 residues. Trimming at V came to 6 bases and at J to 1 base, leaving 5 bases not matched to a gene. Germline CDR1 is DFQATT and CDR2 is SNEGSKA (reference sequence). CDR3: CSAFSGSGTDTQYF. The CDR3 nucleotides are TGCAGTGCATTTAGCGGGAGCGGCACAGATACGCAGTATTTT.

V is TRBV5-1 and J is TRBJ1-2; TRBD1 aligns across 9 bases. Germline V CDR1 and CDR2: SGHRS, YFSETQ. This CDR3 is built from 16 residues. V lost 2 bases, J lost 4 bases, and 9 bases stayed unmatched. The CDR3 DNA reads TGCGCCAGCAGCTTACAAACAGGGGGCGGGCTCTATGGCTACACCTTC. It translates to CASSLQTGGGLYGYTF.

In DNA, the CDR3 is TGTGCCAGCAGGCAGACTAGCTACGCAGAGACCCAGTACTTC. Translating it yields CASRQTSYAETQYF. The rearrangement uses TRBV27 and TRBJ2-5; 7 nucleotides match TRBD2. Germline V lookup: CDR1 MNHEY, CDR2 SMNVEV (reference sequence). There are 14 residues in the CDR3. Losses at the gene ends were 6 bases for V and 4 bases for J; bases not matched to a gene: 8.

This rearrangement joins TRBV7-8 to TRBJ1-5; D possibly corresponds to TRBD1 (6 bases). The CDR3 contains 14 residues. CDR1 is SGHVS and CDR2 is FQNEAQ in the germline V gene. The V end lost 2 bases, the J end lost 7 bases, and 12 bases lay between the germline ends. For the CDR3, the DNA is TGTGCCAGCAGCTTAATCAGGGGCGCACAGCCCCAGCATTTT. This sequence encodes CASSLIRGAQPQHF.

This clonotype was observed a handful of times. The chain couples TRBV20-1 to TRBJ2-7, with a tentative D call TRBD2 (6 bases). This CDR3 spans 14 amino acids. Trimming removed 1 base from V and 3 bases from J, with 13 bases in between. The germline V gene encodes CDR1 DFQATT and CDR2 SNEGSKA (reference sequence). The CDR3 DNA reads TGCAGTGCTAGAGCGGTCACTAGCCTCTACGAGCAGTACTTC. It encodes CSARAVTSLYEQYF.

The chain employs TRBV30 and TRBJ1-1; D uncertain. This CDR3 contains 14 residues. Looked up from germline, CDR1 is GTSNPN and CDR2 is SVGIG (reference sequence). Between the trimmed V and J ends, which lost 2 bases and 1 base, there was a span of 11 bases. CDR3 in amino acids: CAWSLAAANTEAFF. Here the CDR3 DNA reads TGTGCCTGGAGTTTAGCAGCAGCGAACACTGAAGCTTTCTTT.

V and J are TRBV7-2 and TRBJ2-1, with D possibly being TRBD1 or TRBD2 (6 bases each). This CDR3 contains 17 residues. Germline loops: CDR1 SGHTA, CDR2 FQGNSA. The germline V and J ends were trimmed by 5 bases and 8 bases, with 25 bases remaining between them. The CDR3 region has the DNA TGTGCCAGCAGCCCTCACGGGGGCGGGAATAATTTCGATGAGCAGTTCTTC. Translation: CASSPHGGGNNFDEQFF.

The V gene is TRBV29-1, the J gene TRBJ2-1, with TRBD2 identical over 10 bases. This CDR3 has 14 amino acids. Germline lookup yields CDR1 SQVTM and CDR2 ANQGSEA. With 4 bases clipped from V and 9 bases from J, the junction kept 9 bases outside the gene matches. The CDR3 sequence is CSVGLAGVSGEQFF. The CDR3 DNA reads TGCAGCGTTGGGCTAGCGGGAGTCTCCGGTGAGCAGTTCTTC.

This clonotype was seen a few times. This chain connects TRBV28 to TRBJ2-1; tentative D call: TRBD2 (6 bases). This CDR3 region has 12 residues. Trimming removed 2 bases at V and 10 bases at J, with 9 bases between. Germline V gene lookup returns CDR1 MDHEN and CDR2 SYDVKM. In DNA form, the CDR3 reads TGTGCCAGCAGTTTAACGGGACTCGAGCAGTTCTTC. Protein sequence: CASSLTGLEQFF.

The chain is built from TRBV6-5 and TRBJ1-1; D is ambiguous. Trimming took 7 bases from V and 5 from J, leaving 14 bases between them. The CDR3 runs to 13 residues. In germline, CDR1 is MNHEY, CDR2 SVGAGI. This chain's CDR3 is CASITGPGTEAFF. The CDR3, as DNA: TGTGCCAGCATTACCGGCCCGGGGACTGAAGCTTTCTTT.

In its sample, this clonotype was seen a few times. This chain uses TRBV6-5 with TRBJ2-7, with TRBD1 as a possible D gene (6 bases). Germline V gives CDR1 MNHEY, CDR2 SVGAGI. CDR3 length: 13 amino acids. The V end was cut by 0 bases, the J end by 6 bases, with 9 bases between. Written as DNA, the CDR3 is TGTGCCAGCAGTTACTCGAGGGGGATCGAGCAGTACTTC. As protein: CASSYSRGIEQYF.

V gene TRBV10-3 combines with J gene TRBJ1-5; 10 bases align to TRBD1. J was trimmed by 6 bases and V by 4 bases; bases with no gene match: 6. The CDR3 is made up of 15 amino acids. In germline, CDR1 is ENHRY, CDR2 SYGVKD. The DNA of the CDR3 is TGTGCCATCAGTGCTACCGGGACAGGGGCTCAGCCCCAGCATTTT. Protein sequence: CAISATGTGAQPQHF.

This clonotype has just a few counts. The V call is TRBV7-2, the J call TRBJ1-2; D is unresolved. Per germline, CDR1 SGHTA and CDR2 FQGNSA. This CDR3 contains 12 residues. The germline V and J ends were trimmed by 1 base and 8 bases, with 8 bases remaining between them. The CDR3 region has the DNA TGTGCCAGCAGCTTAGGCCCGGGGGGCTACACCTTC. Its protein is CASSLGPGGYTF.

This clonotype has more than one count but fewer than ten. The chain joins TRBV19 to TRBJ2-1; perhaps TRBD1 as D (5 bases). V lost 6 bases and J lost 5, with 20 bases in between. This CDR3 has 16 amino acids. Germline values: CDR1 LNHDA, CDR2 SQIVND (reference sequence). CDR3 residues: CASSYQGRQGHNEQFF. DNA for the CDR3: TGTGCCAGTAGCTACCAGGGCAGGCAGGGCCACAATGAGCAGTTCTTC.

V gene TRBV29-1 combines with J gene TRBJ2-1, with D perhaps TRBD1 (5 bases). CDR1 is SQVTM and CDR2 is ANQGSEA in the germline V gene. The CDR3 has 13 amino acids. V was clipped by 4 bases and J by 5 bases, with 12 bases between them. CDR3 nucleotide sequence: TGCAGCGTTGCCCACAGGCTAAACAATGAGCAGTTCTTC. Its protein is CSVAHRLNNEQFF.

Worth noting for this clonotype: Compared with germline, one end of the junction differs, possibly owing to a read error. The chain links TRBV12-3 or TRBV12-4 to TRBJ2-3, with D unresolved. The CDR3 is made up of 13 amino acids. CDR3 nucleotide sequence: TGTGCCAGCACTTTACAGTTGGCAGATACGCAGTATTTT. Amino acids: CASTLQLADTQYF.

The gene calls are TRBV3-1 and TRBJ2-7; 10 nucleotides line up with TRBD2. This CDR3 has 15 amino acids. Trimming cost V 4 bases and J 5 bases; bases outside gene matches: 8. CDR1 is LGHDT and CDR2 is YNNKEL in the germline V gene (reference sequence). The CDR3 spells CASSRLGLAIHEQYF. The CDR3 DNA reads TGTGCCAGCAGCCGATTGGGACTAGCGATCCACGAGCAGTACTTC.

The genes are TRBV7-2 and TRBJ2-2, with D unclear. The CDR3 runs to 14 residues. Trimming left V 4 bases short and J 5 bases short, with 11 bases between. From germline, CDR1 is SGHTA and CDR2 FQGNSA. CDR3 sequence: CASSSRTLTGELFF. CDR3 DNA: TGTGCCAGCAGCTCCCGAACGTTAACCGGGGAGCTGTTTTTT.

This clonotype was found a few times. The J gene is TRBJ1-1, the V gene TRBV7-6; weak D call: TRBD1 (5 bases). The CDR3 loop spans 13 amino acids. Per germline, CDR1 SGHVS and CDR2 FNYEAQ. The V end was cut by 6 bases, the J end by 4 bases, with 12 bases between. This CDR3 reads CASSLSRATEAFF. Written as DNA, the CDR3 is TGTGCCAGCAGTCTGTCCAGGGCCACTGAAGCTTTCTTT.

The chain couples TRBV6-1 to TRBJ2-1, with D tentatively TRBD2 (6 bases). Germline loops: CDR1 MNHNS, CDR2 SASEGT. The CDR3 sequence is 13 residues long. V gave up 6 bases and J gave up 9 bases, with 15 bases separating them. Written as DNA, the CDR3 is TGTGCCAGCAGGCGACTAGTTAGCGGTGAGCAGTTCTTC. This sequence encodes CASRRLVSGEQFF.